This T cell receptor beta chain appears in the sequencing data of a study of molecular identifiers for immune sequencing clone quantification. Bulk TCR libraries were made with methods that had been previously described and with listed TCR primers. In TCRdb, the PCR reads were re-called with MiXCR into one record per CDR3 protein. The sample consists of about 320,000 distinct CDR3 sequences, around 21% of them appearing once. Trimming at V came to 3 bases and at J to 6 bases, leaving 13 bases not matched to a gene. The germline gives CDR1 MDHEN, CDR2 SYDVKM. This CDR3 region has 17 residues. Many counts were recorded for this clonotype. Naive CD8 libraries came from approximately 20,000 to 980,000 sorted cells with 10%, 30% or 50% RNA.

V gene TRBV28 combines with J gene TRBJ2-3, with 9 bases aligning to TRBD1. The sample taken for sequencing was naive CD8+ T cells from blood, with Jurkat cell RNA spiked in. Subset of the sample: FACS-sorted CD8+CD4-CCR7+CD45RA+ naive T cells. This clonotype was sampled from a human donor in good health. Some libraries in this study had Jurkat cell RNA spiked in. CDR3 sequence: CASSFLSGTGTLDTQYF. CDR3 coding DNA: TGTGCCAGCAGTTTTTTAAGCGGGACAGGGACGCTGGATACGCAGTATTTT.